This passage covers 25 T cell receptor beta chains from one sample sequenced in a study of immune heterogeneity within non-small cell lung tumors. As template, the study used bulk tumor genomic DNA at approximately 610 ng per sample. Several spatially distant biopsies were obtained per primary tumor intraoperatively. Newly diagnosed with untreated non-small cell lung cancer, the patients underwent curative surgery. The authors amplified TCR beta CDR3 by multiplex PCR with 32 V and 13 J primers. Each CDR3 protein gets one entry after TCRdb re-called the multiplex PCR reads with MiXCR. The table records some 10,000 distinct CDR3 sequences, around 27% of them present only once. The specimen sequenced was lung tumor tissue. These receptors were obtained from a man between 50 and 59 years old with non-small cell lung cancer.

This clonotype was seen ten or more times. The chain is built from TRBV28 and TRBJ1-2; D might be TRBD1 (6 bases). This CDR3 comprises 14 residues. V was cut by 2 bases and J by 4 bases, with 11 bases left in between. CDR1 and CDR2 (germline): MDHEN, SYDVKM. CDR3 sequence: CASSLPQGGYGYTF. DNA of the CDR3: TGTGCCAGCAGTTTACCACAGGGAGGCTATGGCTACACCTTC.

This clonotype qualifies as medium-sized. The chain is built from TRBV20-1 and TRBJ1-2, with D hard to call. V was trimmed by 2 bases and J by 8 bases, leaving 15 bases between them. The CDR3 is made up of 13 amino acids. Per the germline V gene, CDR1 is DFQATT and CDR2 is SNEGSKA (reference sequence). CDR3 region: CSARQSRIQGYTF. CDR3 coding DNA: TGCAGTGCTAGACAAAGCAGGATTCAGGGCTACACCTTC.

The chain carries TRBV19 and TRBJ2-7, with D maybe TRBD2 (5 bases). This CDR3 has 19 residues. Germline V gene lookup returns CDR1 LNHDA and CDR2 SQIVND (reference sequence). V lost 4 bases and J lost 2, with 27 bases in between. Written as DNA, the CDR3 is TGTGCCAGTAGTACCCCTCCTAGGGAGCGATTGACAACGGCCTACGAGCAGTACTTC. It is translated as CASSTPPRERLTTAYEQYF.

In this sample, this clonotype turned up a few times. This rearrangement joins TRBV29-1 to TRBJ1-5, with TRBD1 matching over 7 bases. With V trimmed by 6 bases and J by 0 bases, 2 bases remained unmatched. This CDR3 is 13 amino acids long. Germline V lookup: CDR1 SQVTM, CDR2 ANQGSEA. CDR3 DNA: TGCAGCGTCAGGGGGGATAGCAATCAGCCCCAGCATTTT. It is translated as CSVRGDSNQPQHF.

This clonotype has only a few counts. Possible read error: a much larger clone is one base away. The V call is TRBV28, the J call TRBJ1-2; D might be TRBD1 (5 bases). Germline loops: CDR1 MDHEN, CDR2 SYDVKM. This CDR3 contains 12 residues. Here the CDR3 reads CAGSSAGNGYTF. CDR3 in DNA: TGTGCCGGCAGTTCGGCAGGGAATGGCTACACCTTC.

The chain recombines TRBV7-9 with TRBJ2-7, with a weak D call TRBD1 (6 bases). Trimming removed 5 bases from V and 3 bases from J, with 14 bases in between. Per germline, CDR1 SEHNR and CDR2 FQNEAQ (reference sequence). The CDR3 extends over 14 amino acids. The CDR3 bases are TGTGCCAGCAGCAGCCAAGGGACATTCTACGAGCAGTACTTC. As protein: CASSSQGTFYEQYF.

This clonotype was detected many times. J is TRBJ1-5 and V is TRBV20-1; D unclear. V was trimmed by 2 bases and J by 0 bases, leaving 8 bases between them. CDR3 length: 14 amino acids. Per the germline V gene, CDR1 is DFQATT and CDR2 is SNEGSKA (reference sequence). CDR3 region: CSARRTVSNQPQHF. The CDR3, as DNA: TGCAGTGCTAGAAGGACGGTTAGCAATCAGCCCCAGCATTTT.

This clonotype counts as medium-sized. This chain joins TRBV7-6 and TRBJ1-6; TRBD1 agrees at 9 bases. Germline V gene sequence: CDR1 SGHVS, CDR2 FNYEAQ. This CDR3 comprises 15 residues. J lost 6 bases, V lost 5 bases, and 5 bases had no gene match. CDR3 DNA: TGTGCCAGCAGCATAGGGACAGGGCCTAATTCACCCCTCCACTTT. Its translation is CASSIGTGPNSPLHF.

The J gene is TRBJ2-5, the V gene TRBV7-9; 8 bases align to TRBD2. V lost 5 bases, J lost 4 bases, and 12 bases stayed unmatched. This CDR3 spans 16 amino acids. Germline V lookup: CDR1 SEHNR, CDR2 FQNEAQ (reference sequence). CDR3 loop: CASSTIAGSSRETQYF. In DNA, the CDR3 is TGTGCCAGCAGCACTATAGCGGGATCCTCCCGAGAGACCCAGTACTTC.

This clonotype was seen at least ten times. The genes are TRBV9 and TRBJ2-3, with 11 bases fitting TRBD2. With 4 bases clipped from V and 0 bases from J, the junction kept 10 bases outside the gene matches. The CDR3 has 18 amino acids. CDR1 is SGDLS and CDR2 is YYNGEE in the germline V gene. CDR3 sequence (DNA): TGTGCCAGCAGCCCCACTCTACTAGCGGGGGTGAGCACAGATACGCAGTATTTT. This translates into CASSPTLLAGVSTDTQYF.

V gene TRBV3-1 combines with J gene TRBJ2-2; 14 bases line up with TRBD2. The trim removed 1 base at V and 5 bases at J, leaving 9 bases unmatched. CDR3 length: 19 amino acids. Germline values: CDR1 LGHDT, CDR2 YNNKEL (reference sequence). Here the CDR3 reads CASSQGQTSGRALTGELFF. In DNA form, the CDR3 reads TGTGCCAGCAGCCAAGGACAGACTAGCGGGAGGGCCCTGACCGGGGAGCTGTTTTTT.

The gene calls are TRBV24-1 and TRBJ1-1, with D tentatively TRBD1 (6 bases). Trimming took 4 bases from V and 8 from J, leaving 13 bases between them. This CDR3 contains 13 residues. Germline-derived CDR1 and CDR2 are KGHDR and SFDVKD. The CDR3 protein is CATSEDRRGEAFF. In DNA, the CDR3 is TGTGCCACCAGTGAAGACAGGCGGGGAGAAGCTTTCTTT.

This clonotype was observed at least ten times. The chain uses TRBV6-2 or TRBV6-3 and TRBJ2-3; 11 nucleotides line up with TRBD2. The V and J ends lost 5 bases and 4 bases, in that order; junction bases with no gene match: 5. This CDR3 is 15 amino acids long. The germline CDR1 and CDR2 sequences are MNHEY and SVGEGT. CDR3 in amino acids: CASSPTSGSSDTQYF. The CDR3 DNA reads TGTGCCAGCAGTCCTACTAGCGGGAGCTCAGATACGCAGTATTTT.

Regarding this clonotype: A much bigger clone sits one base away, suggesting this may be a read error. The chain combines TRBV19 with TRBJ2-5; unclear D gene. V lost 4 bases to trimming and J lost 2 bases, with 11 bases between them. Germline lookup yields CDR1 LNHDA and CDR2 SQIVND (reference sequence). This CDR3 has 14 residues. CDR3 sequence (DNA): TGTGCCAGTAGTAGGCTTCCTTATCAAGAGACCCAGTACTTC. Amino acid sequence: CASSRLPYQETQYF.

This clonotype appeared a few times. The genes are TRBV5-1 and TRBJ2-2; D unresolved. The CDR3 contains 14 residues. V was cut by 4 bases and J by 0 bases, with 7 bases left in between. Germline V CDR1 and CDR2: SGHRS, YFSETQ. The CDR3: CASSLRPNTGELFF. The CDR3 region has the DNA TGCGCCAGCAGCCTCCGCCCGAACACCGGGGAGCTGTTTTTT.

There are many counts of this clonotype. J is TRBJ2-2 and V is TRBV11-2; TRBD1 aligns across 8 bases. In germline, CDR1 is SGHAT, CDR2 FQNNGV. The J segment lost 1 base and the V segment lost 5 bases, leaving 3 bases of the junction unmatched. The CDR3 spans 15 residues. CDR3 sequence reads: CASSPGQGNTGELFF. The CDR3 nucleotides are TGTGCCAGCAGCCCTGGACAGGGGAACACCGGGGAGCTGTTTTTT.

This clonotype has a count of ten or more. This chain joins TRBV7-6 and TRBJ2-2; no reliable D call. The CDR3 length is 16 residues. Trimming removed 2 bases at V and 6 bases at J, with 16 bases between. The germline V gene has CDR1 SGHVS and CDR2 FNYEAQ. The CDR3 sequence: CASSLSVPPGAGELFF. DNA for the CDR3: TGTGCCAGCAGCTTATCTGTCCCACCTGGGGCCGGGGAGCTGTTTTTT.

A word on this clonotype: The conserved phenylalanine or tryptophan normally closing the CDR3 is absent here, so this likely arose from a read error. V is TRBV7-2 and J is TRBJ1-5; TRBD1 might be the D (6 bases). Germline CDR1 reads SGHTA; CDR2 reads FQGNSA. V shed 1 base and J shed 7 bases, with 11 bases lying between them. This CDR3 has 14 residues. CDR3 sequence reads: CASSLGTAVQPQHL. The CDR3 DNA follows: TGTGCCAGCAGCTTAGGGACAGCGGTGCAGCCCCAGCATCTT.

This clonotype has a count of ten or more. The V gene is TRBV5-1, the J gene TRBJ2-7; no clear D gene. Trimming removed 0 bases from V and 3 bases from J, with 10 bases in between. Germline V CDR1 and CDR2: SGHRS, YFSETQ. There are 14 residues in the CDR3. The CDR3 region is CASSLAEQHYEQYF. In DNA, the CDR3 is TGCGCCAGCAGCTTGGCCGAACAGCACTACGAGCAGTACTTC.

The chain combines TRBV20-1 with TRBJ2-2; 7 bases map to TRBD2. CDR1 is DFQATT, CDR2 SNEGSKA, per germline (reference sequence). V lost 1 base, J lost 4 bases, and 3 bases stayed unmatched. This CDR3 has 14 residues. The CDR3 here is CSARAGGSTGELFF. CDR3 nucleotides: TGCAGTGCTAGAGCGGGGGGTAGCACCGGGGAGCTGTTTTTT.

This clonotype has a count of ten or more. The gene calls are TRBV9 and TRBJ2-1; D perhaps matches TRBD2 (6 bases). V lost 3 bases to trimming and J lost 9 bases, with 13 bases between them. This CDR3 is built from 13 residues. Germline loops: CDR1 SGDLS, CDR2 YYNGEE. CDR3 sequence: CASSASLAGEQFF. CDR3 DNA: TGTGCCAGCAGCGCATCACTAGCAGGTGAGCAGTTCTTC.

This clonotype was found many times. This chain links TRBV2 with TRBJ1-1, with a weak D call TRBD1 (5 bases). V was pared by 4 bases and J by 11 bases, with 20 bases between. Germline-derived CDR1 and CDR2 are SNHLY and FYNNEI. The CDR3 runs to 14 residues. The CDR3 reads CASSAGGTIYGAFF. The CDR3 DNA sequence: TGTGCCAGCAGTGCGGGGGGAACGATTTATGGGGCTTTCTTT.

The V and J genes are TRBV7-9 and TRBJ1-3; D is perhaps TRBD1 (5 bases). V gave up 5 bases and J gave up 9 bases, with 14 bases separating them. The V gene's germline CDR1 is SEHNR and CDR2 FQNEAQ (reference sequence). The length of the CDR3 is 13 residues. CDR3 region: CASSPNRKGTIYF. The CDR3 DNA reads as TGTGCCAGCAGCCCCAACAGGAAAGGCACCATATATTTT.

In its sample, this clonotype ranks as medium-sized (0.01 to 0.1%). This CDR3 is CSATNQRGEQYF. The CDR3 DNA is TGCAGTGCAACCAACCAAAGGGGGGAGCAGTACTTC. J is TRBJ2-7 and V is TRBV20-1, with D tentatively TRBD1 (6 bases). CDR3 length: 12 residues. Germline CDR1 DFQATT, CDR2 SNEGSKA (reference sequence). V lost 6 bases and J 7 bases, leaving 16 bases between the germline ends.

This clonotype was counted many times. This chain links TRBV6-1 with TRBJ2-3; possible D gene TRBD1, 5 bases. Germline values: CDR1 MNHNS, CDR2 SASEGT. The CDR3 sequence is 12 residues long. V was pared by 8 bases and J by 3 bases, with 9 bases between. The CDR3 DNA reads TGTGCCAGCCGGACACCGACAGATACGCAGTATTTT. Its translation: CASRTPTDTQYF.